The next 22 T cell receptor beta chains were all read from a single sample in a study of shared T cell receptors in the human thymus. Clones were read by immunoSEQ multiplex PCR, and TCRdb kept only the in-frame ones, dropping some. The table lists about 660,000 clones, 80% to 90% of them singletons, with about 0.0094% in the top ten. This same sample was also taken into another study, of human thymus T cells.

The material sequenced was thymocytes. These receptors were collected from a boy under two years old with a congenital heart defect.

The V gene is TRBV7-3, the J gene TRBJ2-3; D call uncertain. V lost 2 bases and J lost 0, with 12 bases in between. This CDR3 is built from 16 residues. The V gene's germline CDR1 is SGHTA and CDR2 FQGTGA. The CDR3 is CASSLFPLRSTDTQYF. The CDR3 DNA is TGTGCCAGCAGCTTATTCCCACTGAGAAGCACAGATACGCAGTATTTT.

The rearrangement joins TRBV6-5 to TRBJ2-3; D remains unclear. The CDR3 is 15 amino acids. Germline CDR1 is MNHEY and CDR2 is SVGAGI. V was cut by 2 bases and J by 1 base, with 10 bases left in between. CDR3 coding DNA: TGTGCCAGCAGTTACGTAGATCCCGGCACAGATACGCAGTATTTT. Translation: CASSYVDPGTDTQYF.

On this clone itself: Compared with germline, one end of the junction differs, possibly owing to a read error. The sample contains more than one DNA sequence encoding this CDR3. V gene TRBV25-1 combines with J gene TRBJ2-1; tentatively, D is TRBD1 (5 bases). The length of the CDR3 is 16 residues. CDR1 and CDR2 from the germline V gene are MGHDK and SYGVNS. The CDR3 loop reads CASSGFRESSYNEQFF. CDR3 DNA sequence: TGTGCCAGCAGTGGATTCAGGGAAAGCTCCTACAATGAGCAATTCTTC.

V usage is TRBV30 and J usage is TRBJ1-6, with 8 bases lining up with TRBD1. Germline V gene lookup returns CDR1 GTSNPN and CDR2 SVGIG (reference sequence). Unmatched junction bases numbered 9, after V lost 4 bases and J lost 7 bases. The CDR3 is 15 amino acids. CDR3 protein: CAWTKNRGWNSPLHF. CDR3 coding DNA: TGTGCCTGGACTAAAAACAGGGGGTGGAATTCACCCCTCCACTTT.

The chain links TRBV6-1 to TRBJ2-7; 8 nucleotides agree with TRBD1. J gave up 1 base and V 5 bases, and 4 bases lay outside the gene matches. CDR3 length: 14 amino acids. From germline, CDR1 is MNHNS and CDR2 SASEGT. The CDR3 loop reads CASSIGQGSYEQYF. The CDR3 DNA reads as TGTGCCAGCAGTATAGGACAGGGATCCTACGAGCAGTACTTC.

The V gene is TRBV9, the J gene TRBJ2-5, with D perhaps TRBD1 (5 bases). Deletions cut 4 bases from V and 4 bases from J, with 20 bases between. This CDR3 region has 16 residues. CDR1 and CDR2 from the germline V gene are SGDLS and YYNGEE. CDR3 in DNA: TGTGCCAGCAGCCTCAGGGCCTCTGGTATCACAGAGACCCAGTACTTC. Protein: CASSLRASGITETQYF.

This chain links TRBV25-1 with TRBJ1-1; D is unresolved. This CDR3 region has 13 residues. The V gene lost 1 base and the J gene lost 3 bases, with 6 bases spanning the gap. CDR1 is MGHDK and CDR2 is SYGVNS in the germline V gene. The CDR3 bases are TGTGCCAGCAGTGAATTCTTTGACACTGAAGCTTTCTTT. Translation: CASSEFFDTEAFF.

This clone came up once. The chain has TRBV10-3 and TRBJ2-1; 7 bases fit TRBD1. CDR1 is ENHRY and CDR2 is SYGVKD in the germline V gene. J gave up 1 base and V 5 bases, and 5 bases lay outside the gene matches. The CDR3 is 15 residues long. CDR3 nucleotide sequence: TGTGCCATCAGTCCAGACAGGGATTCCTACAATGAGCAGTTCTTC. Its protein product is CAISPDRDSYNEQFF.

The chain employs TRBV4-3 and TRBJ2-7; no definite D call. Trimming removed 0 bases at V and 0 bases at J, with 15 bases between. Germline CDR1 reads LGHNA; CDR2 reads YSLEER. This CDR3 contains 17 residues. The CDR3 DNA sequence: TGCGCCAGCAGCCAAGATCTTGCCCCGCTCAGCTCCTACGAGCAGTACTTC. Translation: CASSQDLAPLSSYEQYF.

V gene TRBV6-5 combines with J gene TRBJ2-2; D perhaps matches TRBD1 (6 bases). Trimming removed 5 bases at V and 4 bases at J, with 11 bases between. The CDR3 contains 14 residues. The germline gives CDR1 MNHEY, CDR2 SVGAGI. CDR3 loop: CASSTGSGTGELFF. CDR3 nucleotide sequence: TGTGCCAGCAGTACAGGGTCGGGCACCGGGGAGCTGTTTTTT.

For this clone: No conserved phenylalanine or tryptophan ends this CDR3, so it is likely a read error. The DNA is omitted, as the CDR3 cannot be located on it reliably, and the CDR3 follows TCRdb's listing. CDR3 protein: CSARTEAGHI. The chain couples TRBV20-1 to TRBJ2-3; the table calls TRBD2, which could not be checked here. The CDR3 length equals 10 residues, ends included. Germline V gene sequence: CDR1 DFQATT, CDR2 SNEGSKA (reference sequence).

This clone was detected once. The chain carries TRBV6-4 and TRBJ2-2; a weak D match, TRBD2 (5 bases). This CDR3 contains 13 residues. Trimming left V 2 bases short and J 7 bases short, with 8 bases between. Germline assignment: CDR1 MRHNA and CDR2 SNTAGT. The CDR3 DNA reads as TGTGCCAGCAGTGACCGGGAAGACGGGGAGCTGTTTTTT. Translation: CASSDREDGELFF.

The CDR3 loop is CAISESPSGLGELFF. CDR3 bases: TGTGCCATCAGTGAGTCTCCTAGCGGTTTGGGGGAGCTGTTTTTT. The V and J genes are TRBV10-3 and TRBJ2-2; 7 bases are shared with TRBD2. With V trimmed by 0 bases and J by 8 bases, 6 bases remained unmatched. There are 15 residues in the CDR3. The V gene's germline CDR1 is ENHRY and CDR2 SYGVKD.

The chain combines TRBV5-1 with TRBJ1-2, with D possibly being TRBD1 (6 bases). From germline, CDR1 is SGHRS and CDR2 YFSETQ. Trimming removed 0 bases from V and 1 base from J, with 13 bases in between. This CDR3 has 16 residues. CDR3 in amino acids: CASSLDITGNNYGYTF. In nucleotides, the CDR3 is TGCGCCAGCAGCTTGGATATAACAGGGAATAACTATGGCTACACCTTC.

The rearrangement joins TRBV4-3 to TRBJ2-7, with D possibly being TRBD1 (5 bases). The CDR3 totals 14 residues. CDR1 and CDR2 from the germline V gene are LGHNA and YSLEER. V was cut by 4 bases and J by 3 bases, with 13 bases left in between. CDR3 amino acids: CASSPTDRNYEQYF. The DNA of the CDR3 is TGCGCCAGCAGCCCTACAGACAGAAACTACGAGCAGTACTTC.

V is TRBV6-8 and J is TRBJ1-1; D remains unclear. Germline V gene sequence: CDR1 MNHGY, CDR2 SAAAGT. CDR3 length equals 16 residues. Trimming took off 8 bases at V and 0 bases at J, with 19 bases between the two ends. CDR3 region: CASPDSHTVMNTEAFF. CDR3 DNA: TGTGCCAGCCCAGACTCTCATACGGTGATGAACACTGAAGCTTTCTTT.

V is TRBV5-1 and J is TRBJ1-5; the match to TRBD1 covers 7 bases. Germline V gene data show CDR1 as SGHRS and CDR2 as YFSETQ. V dropped 4 bases and J dropped 6; count of bases not matched to a gene: 7. The CDR3 has 14 residues. DNA for the CDR3: TGCGCCAGCAGCCACGGGACAGAGGGTCAGCCCCAGCATTTT. It is translated as CASSHGTEGQPQHF. Together with reference TRBV5-1 and TRBJ1-5, the CDR3 gives the full variable domain: KAGVTQTPRYLIKTRGQQVTLSCSPISGHRSVSWYQQTPGQGLQFLFEYFSETQRNKGNFPGRFSGRQFSNSRSEMNVSTLELGDSALYLCASSHGTEGQPQHFGDGTRLSIL.

The rearrangement uses TRBV27 and TRBJ1-3, with a weak D call TRBD1 (5 bases). The CDR3 consists of 16 residues. CDR1 and CDR2 (germline): MNHEY, SMNVEV (reference sequence). V dropped 6 bases and J dropped 4 bases, with 19 bases sitting between them. CDR3 protein: CASRPRGGPAGNTIYF. The CDR3 region has the DNA TGTGCCAGCAGGCCAAGGGGAGGGCCGGCAGGAAACACCATATATTTT.

J is TRBJ2-3 and V is TRBV9, with 7 bases lining up with TRBD2. From germline, CDR1 is SGDLS and CDR2 YYNGEE. The CDR3 extends over 16 amino acids. With V trimmed by 0 bases and J by 2 bases, 6 bases remained unmatched. The CDR3 DNA reads TGTGCCAGCAGCGTAGGTGCTGCGGGGGTCACAGATACGCAGTATTTT. Translated, it gives CASSVGAAGVTDTQYF.

The chain recombines TRBV5-5 with TRBJ1-5, with D perhaps TRBD1 (6 bases). The CDR3 has 15 residues. Per germline, CDR1 SGHKS and CDR2 YYEKEE (reference sequence). V dropped 4 bases and J dropped 1 base, with 12 bases sitting between them. CDR3 region: CASSQSTGSNQPQHF. CDR3 in DNA: TGTGCCAGCAGCCAATCTACAGGGAGCAATCAGCCCCAGCATTTT.

The rearrangement links TRBV5-8 to TRBJ1-3; D unresolved. Germline lookup yields CDR1 SGHTS and CDR2 YDEGEE. This CDR3 comprises 12 residues. Trimming removed 4 bases from V and 11 bases from J, with 13 bases in between. Here the CDR3 reads CASSLHGMAIYF. The DNA for the CDR3 is TGTGCCAGCAGCCTACACGGGATGGCCATATATTTT.

The V and J genes are TRBV18 and TRBJ1-4, with TRBD1 matching over 7 bases. The CDR3 is 15 residues long. The junction had 8 bases not matched to a gene; V was cut back by 3 bases and J by 7 bases. Germline V gene data show CDR1 as KGHSH and CDR2 as LQKENI. CDR3 region: CASSPTGDKGEKLFF. CDR3 sequence (DNA): TGTGCCAGCTCACCTACAGGGGATAAAGGTGAAAAACTGTTTTTT. Full variable domain (outside the CDR3, taken from reference TRBV18 and TRBJ1-4): NAGVMQNPRHLVRRRGQEARLRCSPMKGHSHVYWYRQLPEEGLKFMVYLQKENIIDESGMPKERFSAEFPKEGPSILRIQQVVRGDSAAYFCASSPTGDKGEKLFFGSGTQLSVL.